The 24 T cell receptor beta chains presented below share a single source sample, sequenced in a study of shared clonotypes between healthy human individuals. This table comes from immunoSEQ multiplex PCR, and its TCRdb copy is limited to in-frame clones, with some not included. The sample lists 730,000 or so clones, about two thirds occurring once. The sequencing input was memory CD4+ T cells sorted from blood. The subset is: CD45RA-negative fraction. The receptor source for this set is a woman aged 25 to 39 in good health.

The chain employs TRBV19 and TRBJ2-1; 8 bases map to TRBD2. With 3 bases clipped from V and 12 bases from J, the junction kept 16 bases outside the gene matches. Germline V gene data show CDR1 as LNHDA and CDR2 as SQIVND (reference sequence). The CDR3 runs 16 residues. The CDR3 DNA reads TGTGCCAGTAGTATTGGGGTTTCCCAGCGGGAGAGGTGGCAGTTCTTC. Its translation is CASSIGVSQRERWQFF.

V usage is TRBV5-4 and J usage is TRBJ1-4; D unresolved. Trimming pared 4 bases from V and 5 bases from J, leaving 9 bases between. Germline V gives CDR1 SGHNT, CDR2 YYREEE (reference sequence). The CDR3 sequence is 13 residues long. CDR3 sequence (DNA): TGTGCCAGCAGCGGACGACTGAATGAAAAACTGTTTTTT. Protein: CASSGRLNEKLFF.

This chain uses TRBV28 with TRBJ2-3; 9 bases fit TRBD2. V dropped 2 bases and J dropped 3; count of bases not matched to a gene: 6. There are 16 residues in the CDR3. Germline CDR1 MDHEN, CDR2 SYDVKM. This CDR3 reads CASSLDSGSRTDTQYF. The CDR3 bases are TGTGCCAGCAGTTTAGATAGCGGGAGTCGAACAGATACGCAGTATTTT.

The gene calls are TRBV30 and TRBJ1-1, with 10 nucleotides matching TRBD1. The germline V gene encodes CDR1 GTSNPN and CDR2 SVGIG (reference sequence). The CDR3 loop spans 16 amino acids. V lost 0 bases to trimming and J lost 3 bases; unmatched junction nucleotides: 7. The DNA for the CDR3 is TGTGCCTGGAGTGTTCCTGACAGGGGGCGGGACACTGAAGCTTTCTTT. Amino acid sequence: CAWSVPDRGRDTEAFF.

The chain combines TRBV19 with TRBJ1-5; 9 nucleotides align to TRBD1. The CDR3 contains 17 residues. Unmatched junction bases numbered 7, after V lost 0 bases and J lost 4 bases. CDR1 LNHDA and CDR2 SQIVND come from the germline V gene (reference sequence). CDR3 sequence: CASSIDGDRVGNQPQHF. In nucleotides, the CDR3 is TGTGCCAGTAGTATAGATGGGGACAGGGTAGGAAATCAGCCCCAGCATTTT.

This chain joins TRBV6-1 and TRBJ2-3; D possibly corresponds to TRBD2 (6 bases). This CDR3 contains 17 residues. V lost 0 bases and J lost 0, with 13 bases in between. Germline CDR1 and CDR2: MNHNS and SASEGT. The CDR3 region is CASSEAYTSTSTDTQYF. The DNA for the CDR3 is TGTGCCAGCAGTGAAGCCTATACTAGCACGAGCACAGATACGCAGTATTTT.

CDR3 residues: CAISESQGGEPTNEKLFF. The CDR3 DNA follows: TGTGCCATCAGTGAGTCACAGGGTGGGGAGCCAACTAATGAAAAACTGTTTTTT. The chain is built from TRBV10-3 and TRBJ1-4, with D maybe TRBD1 (6 bases). The CDR3 spans 18 residues. CDR1 is ENHRY and CDR2 is SYGVKD in the germline V gene. V gave up 0 bases and J gave up 0 bases, with 14 bases separating them.

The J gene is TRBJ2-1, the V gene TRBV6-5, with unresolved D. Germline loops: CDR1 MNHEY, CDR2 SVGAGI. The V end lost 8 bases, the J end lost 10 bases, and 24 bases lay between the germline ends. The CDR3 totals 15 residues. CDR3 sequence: CASYPVTGDRYEQFF. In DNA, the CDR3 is TGTGCCAGCTACCCAGTCACTGGCGACCGGTACGAGCAGTTCTTC.

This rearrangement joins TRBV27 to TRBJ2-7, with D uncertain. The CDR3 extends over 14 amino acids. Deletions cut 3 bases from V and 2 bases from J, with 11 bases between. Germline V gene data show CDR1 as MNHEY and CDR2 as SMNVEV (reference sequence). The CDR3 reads CASSFNGWAYEQYF. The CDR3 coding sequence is TGTGCCAGCAGTTTTAACGGATGGGCCTACGAGCAGTACTTC.

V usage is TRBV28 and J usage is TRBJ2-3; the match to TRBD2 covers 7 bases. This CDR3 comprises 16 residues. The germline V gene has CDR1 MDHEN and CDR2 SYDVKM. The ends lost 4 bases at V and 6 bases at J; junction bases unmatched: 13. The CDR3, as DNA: TGTGCCAGCAGTTCCCCCCAGGGAGGGCCCTCGGATACGCAGTATTTT. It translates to CASSSPQGGPSDTQYF.

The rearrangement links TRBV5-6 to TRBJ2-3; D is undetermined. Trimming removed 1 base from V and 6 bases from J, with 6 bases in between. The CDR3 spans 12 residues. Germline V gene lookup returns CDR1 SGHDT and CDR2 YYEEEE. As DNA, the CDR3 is TGTGCCAGCAGCTTGTTCCGGGATACGCAGTATTTT. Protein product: CASSLFRDTQYF.

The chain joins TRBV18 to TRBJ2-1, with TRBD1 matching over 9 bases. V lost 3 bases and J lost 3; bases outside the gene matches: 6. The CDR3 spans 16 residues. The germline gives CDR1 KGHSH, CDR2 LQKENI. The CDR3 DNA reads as TGTGCCAGCTCACCCTCCGGGACAGGGAACTACAATGAGCAGTTCTTC. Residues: CASSPSGTGNYNEQFF.

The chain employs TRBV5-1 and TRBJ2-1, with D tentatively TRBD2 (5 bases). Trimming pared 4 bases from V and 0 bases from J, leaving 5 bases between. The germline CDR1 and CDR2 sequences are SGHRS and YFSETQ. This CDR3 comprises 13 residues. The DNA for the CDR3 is TGCGCCAGCAGCGGGAGCTCCTACAATGAGCAGTTCTTC. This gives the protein CASSGSSYNEQFF.

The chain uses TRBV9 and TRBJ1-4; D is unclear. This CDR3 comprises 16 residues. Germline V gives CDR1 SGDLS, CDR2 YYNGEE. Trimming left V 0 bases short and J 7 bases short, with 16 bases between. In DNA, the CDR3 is TGTGCCAGCAGCGTAGCCAGCCTTCCAGATAGTGAAAAACTGTTTTTT. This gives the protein CASSVASLPDSEKLFF.

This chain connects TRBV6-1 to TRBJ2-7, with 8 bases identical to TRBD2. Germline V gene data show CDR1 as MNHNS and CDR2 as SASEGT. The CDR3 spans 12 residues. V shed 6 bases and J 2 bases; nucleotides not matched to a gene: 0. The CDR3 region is CASRRGAYEQYF. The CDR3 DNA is TGTGCCAGCAGGCGGGGGGCCTACGAGCAGTACTTC.

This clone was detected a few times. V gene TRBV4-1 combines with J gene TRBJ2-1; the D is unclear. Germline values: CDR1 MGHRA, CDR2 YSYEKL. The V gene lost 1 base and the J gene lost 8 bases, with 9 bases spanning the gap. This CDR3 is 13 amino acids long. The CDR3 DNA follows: TGCGCCAGCAGCCAAGGCATCGCTCATGAGCAGTTCTTC. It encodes CASSQGIAHEQFF.

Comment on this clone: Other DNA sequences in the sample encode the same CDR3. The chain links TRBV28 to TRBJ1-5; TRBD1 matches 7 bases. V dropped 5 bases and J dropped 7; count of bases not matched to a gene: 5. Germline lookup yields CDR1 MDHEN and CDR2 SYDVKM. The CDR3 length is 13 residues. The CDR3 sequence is CASSTTGVQPQHF. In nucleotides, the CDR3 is TGTGCCAGCAGTACCACAGGGGTACAGCCCCAGCATTTT.

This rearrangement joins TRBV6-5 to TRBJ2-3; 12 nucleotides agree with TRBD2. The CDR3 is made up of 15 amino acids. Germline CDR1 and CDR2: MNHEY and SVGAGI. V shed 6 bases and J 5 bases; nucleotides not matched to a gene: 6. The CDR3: CASSQTSGRIDTQYF. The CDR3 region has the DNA TGTGCCAGCAGCCAGACTAGCGGGAGAATAGATACGCAGTATTTT.

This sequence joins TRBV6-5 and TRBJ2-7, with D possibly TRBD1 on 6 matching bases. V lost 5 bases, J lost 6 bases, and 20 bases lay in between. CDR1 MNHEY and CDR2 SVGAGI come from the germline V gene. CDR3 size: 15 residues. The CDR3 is CASSHPSQGPLEQYF. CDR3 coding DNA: TGTGCCAGCAGTCACCCCTCACAGGGCCCCCTCGAGCAGTACTTC.

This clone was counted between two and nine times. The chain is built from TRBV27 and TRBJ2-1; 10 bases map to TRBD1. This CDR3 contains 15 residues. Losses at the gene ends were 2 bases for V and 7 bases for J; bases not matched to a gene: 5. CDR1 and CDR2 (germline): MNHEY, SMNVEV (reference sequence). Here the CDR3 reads CASSLRGQGRNEQFF. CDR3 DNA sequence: TGTGCCAGCAGTTTAAGGGGACAGGGGCGGAATGAGCAGTTCTTC.

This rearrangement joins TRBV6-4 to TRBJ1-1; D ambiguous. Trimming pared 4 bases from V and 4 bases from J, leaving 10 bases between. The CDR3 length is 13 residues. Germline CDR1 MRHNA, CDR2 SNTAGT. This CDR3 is CASSVDVLTEAFF. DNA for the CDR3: TGTGCCAGCAGTGTTGACGTCCTCACTGAAGCTTTCTTT.

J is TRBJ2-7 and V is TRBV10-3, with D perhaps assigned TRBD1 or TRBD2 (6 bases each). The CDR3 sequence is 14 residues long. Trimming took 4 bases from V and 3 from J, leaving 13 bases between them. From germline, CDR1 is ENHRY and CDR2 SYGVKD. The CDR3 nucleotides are TGTGCCATCAGTGCAGGGGCGGGATTCTACGAGCAGTACTTC. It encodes CAISAGAGFYEQYF.

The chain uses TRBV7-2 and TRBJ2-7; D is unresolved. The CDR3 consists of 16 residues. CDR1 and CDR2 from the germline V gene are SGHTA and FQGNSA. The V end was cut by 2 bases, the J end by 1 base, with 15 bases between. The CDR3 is CASSLNRLRQSYEQYF. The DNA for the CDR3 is TGTGCCAGCAGCTTAAATCGGCTCCGTCAATCCTACGAGCAGTACTTC.

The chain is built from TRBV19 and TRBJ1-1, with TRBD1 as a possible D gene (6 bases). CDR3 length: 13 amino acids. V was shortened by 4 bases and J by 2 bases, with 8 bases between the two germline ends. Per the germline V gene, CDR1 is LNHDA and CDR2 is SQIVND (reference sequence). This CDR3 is CASSKQGNTEAFF. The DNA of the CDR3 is TGTGCCAGTAGTAAACAGGGTAACACTGAAGCTTTCTTT.